Below are 4 T cell receptor beta chains sequenced from a single sample in a study of blood T cell repertoires in COVID-19 (dated by TCRdb to 2018 to 2020). The library was made by the immunoSEQ multiplex PCR assay. TCRdb carries this immuneACCESS record with in-frame sequences only. Its versions omit some clonotypes, under half of them owing to an unresolved V gene in the studies checked, with the rest unexplained. The sample includes a few hundred thousand clones, with about 87% observed a single time. 2% to 2.5% of the sample goes to the ten largest clones. The sequenced sample was peripheral blood. These receptors came from a woman aged 50 to 60 with acute or convalescent COVID-19.

The rearrangement uses TRBV30 and TRBJ1-2; 9 nucleotides agree with TRBD1. Germline trimming cut 3 bases from V and 6 bases from J; bases unmatched to any gene: 8. Germline V gene data show CDR1 as GTSNPN and CDR2 as SVGIG (reference sequence). The CDR3 length is 14 residues. The CDR3 DNA is TGTGCCTGGAGCGCCACCTGGACAGGGGATGGCTACACCTTC. Protein product: CAWSATWTGDGYTF.

The V and J genes are TRBV10-3 and TRBJ1-4; 9 bases line up with TRBD1. The CDR3 is 17 residues long. Germline CDR1 is ENHRY and CDR2 is SYGVKD. Trimming took 0 bases from V and 7 from J; bases not matched to a gene: 9. The CDR3 bases are TGTGCCATCAGTGAGTCAATAATACAGGGGGCAGGTGAAAAACTGTTTTTT. It translates to CAISESIIQGAGEKLFF.

CDR3 coding DNA: TGTGCCAGCAGCCACATCCTGGAGCCAACAGATACGCAGTATTTT. It yields the protein CASSHILEPTDTQYF. The V gene is TRBV3-1 (or the pseudogene TRBV3-2), the J gene TRBJ2-3, with D unresolved. With 3 bases removed from V and 3 bases from J, the gap between germline ends came to 13 bases. The germline V gene encodes CDR1 LGHDT and CDR2 YNNKEL (reference sequence). This CDR3 is built from 15 residues.

Notes on this clone: Other DNA sequences in this sample translate to the same CDR3. This chain links TRBV24-1 with TRBJ2-5, with D perhaps TRBD1 (6 bases). Deletions cut 3 bases from V and 1 base from J, with 11 bases between. There are 15 residues in the CDR3. Germline CDR1 is KGHDR and CDR2 is SFDVKD. The CDR3 nucleotides read TGTGCCACCAGTGATCTGTTGGACAGCCAAGAGACCCAGTACTTC. Protein product: CATSDLLDSQETQYF.